This T cell receptor beta chain is from a study of blood T cell repertoires in COVID-19. Turning to the study itself: The cDNA or gDNA used as material had been derived from T cells, B-cell-depleted T cells, or PBMCs.

The ends were cut back, 2 bases at V and 5 bases at J, with 11 bases in the middle. CDR1 and CDR2 (germline): KGHDR, SFDVKD. This CDR3 is built from 15 residues. In the source study's methods: The assay estimated nucleated cells by amplifying reference gene primers. This table comes from immunoSEQ multiplex PCR, and its TCRdb copy is limited to in-frame clones, with some not included. V, J and clone size derive from that table, while D and trimming were established from the DNA sequence. The sample includes about 170,000 clones, around four fifths of them seen just once. The specimen was peripheral blood. The TCR originated in a woman aged 70-85 years who had recovered from COVID-19. The chain uses TRBV24-1 and TRBJ2-2; no firm D call. The CDR3 protein is CATSDSRLRTGELFF. CDR3 in DNA: TGTGCCACCAGTGATTCCCGCCTGAGGACCGGGGAGCTGTTTTTT.